Detailed here is one TCR beta chain. Its specificity is unknown. One junction end does not reproduce the germline sequence, and a read error may be involved. Sequencing libraries made from TCR beta cDNA carried unique molecular identifiers. Starting from around 0.96 to 9.9 million T cells, the study yielded roughly 0.5 million cDNA molecules. One entry per CDR3 protein, called by TCRdb with MiXCR from the PCR reads. The data show approximately 730,000 distinct CDR3 sequences, about 32% seen once. The data belong to a study of post-analysis software for immune sequencing data. Overall study: The courses of disease that were included comprised relapsing-remitting, secondary progressive and progressive-relapsing multiple sclerosis.

General observations from the study: Controls significantly exceeded multiple sclerosis patients in normalized Chao1 diversity. Comparison of patients with controls showed roughly five TRBV segments more frequent in patients, TRBV5-6, TRBV5-1 and TRBV20-1 among them. The F measure placed samples prepared in the same batch into strongly shared clusters.

The CDR3 totals 15 residues. Germline lookup yields CDR1 DFQATT and CDR2 SNEGSKA (reference sequence). The source of this sequence is a girl between 5 and 17 years old with multiple sclerosis. This chain connects TRBV20-1 to TRBJ2-3; TRBD2 aligns across 10 bases. The sample was blood. The CDR3 DNA is TGCAGTGCCCATACTAGCGGGGATCGCACAGATATGCAGTATTTT. As protein: CSAHTSGDRTDMQYF.